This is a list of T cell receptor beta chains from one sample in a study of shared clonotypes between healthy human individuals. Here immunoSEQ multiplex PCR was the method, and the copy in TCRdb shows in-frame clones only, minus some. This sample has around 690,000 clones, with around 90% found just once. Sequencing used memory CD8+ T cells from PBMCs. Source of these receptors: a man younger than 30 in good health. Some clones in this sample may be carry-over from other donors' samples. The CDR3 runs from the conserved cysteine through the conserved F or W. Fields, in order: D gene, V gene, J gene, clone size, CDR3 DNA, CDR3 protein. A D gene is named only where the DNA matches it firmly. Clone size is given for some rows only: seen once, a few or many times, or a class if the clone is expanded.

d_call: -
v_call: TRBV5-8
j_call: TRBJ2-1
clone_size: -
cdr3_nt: TGTGCCAGCAGTTACGGACCTTCCTACAACAATGAGCAGTTCTTC
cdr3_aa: CASSYGPSYNNEQFF

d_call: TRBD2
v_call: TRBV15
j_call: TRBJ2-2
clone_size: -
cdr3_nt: TGTGCCACCAGCAGAGGACGGGAGGGCCCCGGGGAGCTGTTTTTT
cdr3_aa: CATSRGREGPGELFF

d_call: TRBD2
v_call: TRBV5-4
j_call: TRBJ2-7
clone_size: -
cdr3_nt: TGTGCCAGCAGCCAGGGACTAGCGACATCCTACGAGCAGTACTTC
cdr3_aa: CASSQGLATSYEQYF

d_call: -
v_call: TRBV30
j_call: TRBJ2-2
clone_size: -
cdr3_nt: TGTGCCTGGAGTGTAACCCTCTCCACCGGGGAGCTGTTTTTT
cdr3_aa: CAWSVTLSTGELFF

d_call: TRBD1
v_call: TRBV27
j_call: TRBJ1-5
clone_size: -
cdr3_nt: TGTGCCAGCAGTATAACAGGGGGAGTTCAGCCCCAGCATTTT
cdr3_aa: CASSITGGVQPQHF

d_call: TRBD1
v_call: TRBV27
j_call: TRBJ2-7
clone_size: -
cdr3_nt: TGTGCCAGCAGTTTACTTTATGGGACAGGGGGTTACGAGCAGTACTTC
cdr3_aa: CASSLLYGTGGYEQYF

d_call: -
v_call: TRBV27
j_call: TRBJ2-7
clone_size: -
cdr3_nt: TGTGCCAGCAGCGAAATATCGGGCAACGAGCAGTACTTC
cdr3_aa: CASSEISGNEQYF

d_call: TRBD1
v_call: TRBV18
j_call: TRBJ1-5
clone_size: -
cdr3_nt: TGTGCCAGCTCACCGGAGGACAGGGGTAGCAATCAGCCCCAGCATTTT
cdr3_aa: CASSPEDRGSNQPQHF

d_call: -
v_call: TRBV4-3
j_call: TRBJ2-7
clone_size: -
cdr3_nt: TGCGCCAGCAGCCAGGGCCGCCGCTACGAGCAGTACTTC
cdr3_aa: CASSQGRRYEQYF

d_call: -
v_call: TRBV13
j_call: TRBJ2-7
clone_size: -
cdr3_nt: TGTGCCAGCAGCATGGGGGGGACAGGCTCCTACGAGCAGTACTTC
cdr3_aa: CASSMGGTGSYEQYF

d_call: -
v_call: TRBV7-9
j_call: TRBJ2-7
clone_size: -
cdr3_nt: TGTGCCAGCAGCGGTACAGTGTACGAGCAGTACTTC
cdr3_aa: CASSGTVYEQYF

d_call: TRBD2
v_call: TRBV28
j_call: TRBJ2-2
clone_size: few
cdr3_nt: TGTGCCAGCAGTCCGCTTACCTCTTCTAGCGGGGCATGGGCCGGGGAGCTGTTTTTT
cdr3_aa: CASSPLTSSSGAWAGELFF

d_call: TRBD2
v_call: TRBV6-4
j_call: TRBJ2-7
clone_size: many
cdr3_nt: TGTGCCAGCAGCGAACTAGCGGGTTCCTCCTACGAGCAGTACTTC
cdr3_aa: CASSELAGSSYEQYF

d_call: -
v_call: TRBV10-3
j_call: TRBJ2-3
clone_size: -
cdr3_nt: TGTGCCACCTTTCGGGGCGGGAGCACAGATACGCAGTATTTT
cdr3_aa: CATFRGGSTDTQYF

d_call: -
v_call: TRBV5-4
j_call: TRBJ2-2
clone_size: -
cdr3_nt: TGTGCCAGCAGCCCCCCCGGGGGGCAGGCCGGGGAGCTGTTTTTT
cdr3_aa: CASSPPGGQAGELFF

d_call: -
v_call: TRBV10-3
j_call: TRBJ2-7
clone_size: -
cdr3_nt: TGTGCCATCAGTGAGTGGCGAACAGGCGAGTCCTACGAGCAGTACTTC
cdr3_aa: CAISEWRTGESYEQYF

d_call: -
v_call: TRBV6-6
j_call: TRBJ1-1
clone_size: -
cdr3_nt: TGTGCCAGCAGTCCCCGGGCCTTAATGAACACTGAAGCTTTCTTT
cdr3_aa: CASSPRALMNTEAFF

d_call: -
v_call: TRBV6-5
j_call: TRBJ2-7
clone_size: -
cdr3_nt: TGTGCCAGCAGTGTCGGGTATGATCCCTACGAGCAGTACTTC
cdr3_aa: CASSVGYDPYEQYF

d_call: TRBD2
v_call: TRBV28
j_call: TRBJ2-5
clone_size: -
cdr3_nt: TGTGCCAGCAGGGTCGTTTGGCGGGAGGATGAGACCCAGTACTTC
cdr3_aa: CASRVVWREDETQYF

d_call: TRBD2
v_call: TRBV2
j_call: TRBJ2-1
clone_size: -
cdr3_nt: TGTGCCAGCAGAGGCGGGAGGGCCCTCGATGAGCAGTTCTTC
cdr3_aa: CASRGGRALDEQFF

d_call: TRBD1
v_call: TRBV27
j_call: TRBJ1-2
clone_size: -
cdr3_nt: TGTGCCAGCAGTTTAAGGGCAGGGGGGGGATATGGCTACACCTTC
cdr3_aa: CASSLRAGGGYGYTF

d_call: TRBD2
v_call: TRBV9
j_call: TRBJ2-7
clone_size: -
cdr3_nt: TGTGCCAGCAGCGTAGGGCTAGCGGGAGTCGAGCAGTACTTC
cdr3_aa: CASSVGLAGVEQYF

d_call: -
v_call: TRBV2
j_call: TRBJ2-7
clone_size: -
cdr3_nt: TGTGCCAGCAGGGAACAGGGCGGTCACGAGCAGTACTTC
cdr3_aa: CASREQGGHEQYF

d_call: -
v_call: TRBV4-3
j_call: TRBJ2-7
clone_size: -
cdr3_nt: TGCGCCAGCAGCCAAGATCGATGGGACACTACCTACGAGCAGTACTTC
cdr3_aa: CASSQDRWDTTYEQYF

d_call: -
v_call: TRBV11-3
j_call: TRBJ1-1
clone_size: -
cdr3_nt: TGTGCCAGCAGCCAGGGGACGGCCACTGAAGCTTTCTTT
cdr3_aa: CASSQGTATEAFF

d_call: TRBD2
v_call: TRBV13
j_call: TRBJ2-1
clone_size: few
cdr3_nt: TGTGCCAGCAGCGCCCAACTAGCGGTCGACAATGAGCAGTTCTTC
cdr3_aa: CASSAQLAVDNEQFF

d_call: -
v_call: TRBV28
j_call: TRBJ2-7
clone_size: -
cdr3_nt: TGTGCCAGCAGTCCCCTTGCCTCCTACGAGCAGTACTTC
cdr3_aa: CASSPLASYEQYF

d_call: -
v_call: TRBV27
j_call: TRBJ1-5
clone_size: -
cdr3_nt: TGTGCCAGCAGTCCGACCGGGGGGCATCAGCCCCAGCATTTT
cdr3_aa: CASSPTGGHQPQHF